A single sample gave rise to the 15 T cell receptor beta chains below, sequenced in a study of shared clonotypes between healthy human individuals. Libraries were prepared by immunoSEQ multiplex PCR; TCRdb keeps only in-frame clonotypes and omits some of them. The profile covers over a million clones, with about 84% appearing a single time and 0.6% to 0.75% taken by the ten largest. The sequencing sample was made of memory CD4+ T cells from PBMCs. Subset noted: CD45RA-negative fraction. These receptors came from a young man in good health. Some clones in this sample may be carry-over from other donors' samples.

The chain recombines TRBV9 with TRBJ2-5; D uncertain. V gave up 4 bases and J gave up 0 bases, with 4 bases separating them. The CDR3 is made up of 12 amino acids. Germline V gives CDR1 SGDLS, CDR2 YYNGEE. As DNA, the CDR3 is TGTGCCAGCAGCCGATACCAAGAGACCCAGTACTTC. Translated, it gives CASSRYQETQYF.

V gene TRBV6-6 combines with J gene TRBJ2-2, with D uncertain. CDR1 is MNHNY, CDR2 SVGAGI, per germline (reference sequence). V was shortened by 5 bases and J by 7 bases, with 11 bases between the two germline ends. The CDR3 covers 13 residues. Here the CDR3 DNA reads TGTGCCAGCAGTGCGCCAGGTGGCGGGGAGCTGTTTTTT. Protein sequence: CASSAPGGGELFF.

The chain uses TRBV15 and TRBJ1-5; 8 nucleotides agree with TRBD1. V shed 1 base and J 5 bases; nucleotides not matched to a gene: 7. The germline V gene encodes CDR1 LNHNV and CDR2 YYDKDF (reference sequence). CDR3 size: 16 residues. The CDR3 nucleotides are TGTGCCACCAGCAGAGGGCGGGGGACAGGAGATCAGCCCCAGCATTTT. It yields the protein CATSRGRGTGDQPQHF.

The chain recombines TRBV7-9 with TRBJ1-3; D may be TRBD1 (6 bases). The CDR3 totals 14 residues. The V and J ends lost 7 bases and 4 bases respectively, with 14 bases between them. Germline CDR1 and CDR2: SEHNR and FQNEAQ (reference sequence). The CDR3 sequence: CASNGGALGNTIYF. CDR3 in DNA: TGTGCCAGCAACGGGGGCGCGCTGGGAAACACCATATATTTT.

The rearrangement uses TRBV19 and TRBJ1-2; TRBD1 agrees at 7 bases. The CDR3 runs to 14 residues. Trimming cost V 2 bases and J 8 bases; bases outside gene matches: 8. Germline loops: CDR1 LNHDA, CDR2 SQIVND (reference sequence). CDR3 in DNA: TGTGCCAGTAGTATAACTTATACAGGGGACGGCTACACCTTC. Encoded protein: CASSITYTGDGYTF.

This clone came up once. The CDR3 nucleotides read TGTGCCAGCAGTTCACCTCCGAGGCCTGGCTACACCTTC. Translating it yields CASSSPPRPGYTF. The chain uses TRBV28 and TRBJ1-2; no clear D. Germline V gene data show CDR1 as MDHEN and CDR2 as SYDVKM. V dropped 4 bases and J dropped 7 bases, with 13 bases sitting between them. This CDR3 is 13 amino acids long.

This clone turned up a few times. CDR3 amino acids: CASSPPGTATLHEQFF. The CDR3 DNA reads TGTGCCAGCTCACCGCCGGGGACGGCCACTCTCCATGAGCAGTTCTTC. This chain connects TRBV18 to TRBJ2-1, with D tentatively TRBD1 or TRBD2 (5 bases each). Trimming left V 3 bases short and J 8 bases short, with 20 bases between. The CDR3 covers 16 residues. CDR1 KGHSH and CDR2 LQKENI come from the germline V gene.

This clone appeared once. The chain couples TRBV19 to TRBJ2-5, with D unresolved. Trimming stripped 1 base from V and 1 base from J, with 7 bases between. The CDR3 loop spans 14 amino acids. Per the germline V gene, CDR1 is LNHDA and CDR2 is SQIVND (reference sequence). The CDR3 is CASSIGPTQETQYF. For the CDR3, the DNA is TGTGCCAGTAGTATAGGCCCGACCCAAGAGACCCAGTACTTC.

This clone was seen a few times. This chain connects TRBV2 to TRBJ1-5, with unresolved D. Trimming took off 0 bases at V and 3 bases at J, with 9 bases between the two ends. Germline V gives CDR1 SNHLY, CDR2 FYNNEI. The CDR3 covers 15 residues. In DNA form, the CDR3 reads TGTGCCAGCAGTGAAGCGTTGGCAGTCAATCAGCCCCAGCATTTT. This gives the protein CASSEALAVNQPQHF.

This chain joins TRBV28 and TRBJ2-7; unclear D gene. The CDR3 is 14 residues long. Germline-derived CDR1 and CDR2 are MDHEN and SYDVKM. The V gene lost 3 bases and the J gene lost 2 bases, with 11 bases spanning the gap. The CDR3 is CASSFSTRTYEQYF. In DNA form, the CDR3 reads TGTGCCAGCAGTTTCTCGACCAGAACCTACGAGCAGTACTTC. Using reference TRBV28 and TRBJ2-7 for the parts outside the CDR3, the full variable domain is DVKVTQSSRYLVKRTGEKVFLECVQDMDHENMFWYRQDPGLGLRLIYFSYDVKMKEKGDIPEGYSVSREKKERFSLILESASTNQTSMYLCASSFSTRTYEQYFGPGTRLTVT.

This clone came up a few times. The rearrangement links TRBV10-3 to TRBJ1-1, with D perhaps TRBD1 (5 bases). The CDR3 runs to 16 residues. Trimming removed 0 bases from V and 3 bases from J, with 14 bases in between. CDR1 is ENHRY and CDR2 is SYGVKD in the germline V gene. For the CDR3, the DNA is TGTGCCATCAGTGAGTCGATCGGGGGAGTTGACACTGAAGCTTTCTTT. Translating gives CAISESIGGVDTEAFF.

The V call is TRBV7-9, the J call TRBJ2-5, with a possible D match to TRBD2 (6 bases). The V gene lost 3 bases and the J gene lost 3 bases, with 14 bases spanning the gap. This CDR3 is 15 amino acids long. Germline V gene sequence: CDR1 SEHNR, CDR2 FQNEAQ (reference sequence). The CDR3 region is CASSFQASAEETQYF. The CDR3, as DNA: TGTGCCAGCAGCTTTCAGGCTAGCGCGGAAGAGACCCAGTACTTC.

In its sample, this clone was seen a few times. The V gene is TRBV29-1, the J gene TRBJ2-2; D perhaps matches TRBD2 (6 bases). Germline-derived CDR1 and CDR2 are SQVTM and ANQGSEA. The V end lost 4 bases, the J end lost 0 bases, and 9 bases lay between the germline ends. The CDR3 contains 14 residues. This CDR3 reads CSVGRDPNTGELFF. DNA of the CDR3: TGCAGCGTTGGGCGGGATCCGAACACCGGGGAGCTGTTTTTT.

The rearrangement joins TRBV18 to TRBJ2-2, with 10 bases lining up with TRBD1. With 1 base clipped from V and 5 bases from J, the junction kept 4 bases outside the gene matches. Germline CDR1 is KGHSH and CDR2 is LQKENI. CDR3 size: 16 residues. In nucleotides, the CDR3 is TGTGCCAGCTCACCACAAGGGACAGGGGTGACCGGGGAGCTGTTTTTT. The encoded protein is CASSPQGTGVTGELFF.

The V call is TRBV6-1, the J call TRBJ1-2, with 10 bases aligning to TRBD1. The CDR3 runs 15 residues. The V segment lost 3 bases and the J segment 4 bases; nucleotides outside the gene matches: 5. Germline V gives CDR1 MNHNS, CDR2 SASEGT. The CDR3 coding sequence is TGTGCCAGCAGTGAGGGACAGGGGACTTCCTATGGCTACACCTTC. This sequence encodes CASSEGQGTSYGYTF.